The T cell receptor beta chain under discussion was sequenced for a study of metastatic and nonmetastatic thyroid tumors. Study-wide background: Where malignant and benign thyroid patients were concerned, repertoires were compared across blood and tumor or nodule tissue.

Sample share makes this clone medium-sized. What it binds is unknown. Ahead of thyroid surgery, no patient had received treatment of any kind. In the original workflow: CDR3 differences across clinicopathological groups were used to build a distant-metastasis classifier for papillary thyroid cancer. TCRdb reprocessed the PCR reads via MiXCR. The V and J calls reflect TCRdb's pipeline rather than the authors' work. The data show 8,000 to 10,000 clones, approximately 33% seen once. Study-level points and caveats: TCR beta diversity was reportedly significantly higher in malignant thyroid tumors than benign nodules, in blood and tumor.

V lost 4 bases and J lost 5, with 7 bases in between. CDR1 is SGDLS, CDR2 YYNGEE, per germline. The CDR3 covers 11 residues. The sequence derives from a female donor with papillary thyroid cancer or a benign thyroid nodule (not recorded which). Some clones in this sample may be carry-over from other donors' samples. Sequences were obtained from adjacent normal tissue. V is TRBV9 and J is TRBJ2-7; D remains unclear. The CDR3 is CASSPHDEQYF. The CDR3 DNA follows: TGTGCCAGCAGCCCCCACGACGAGCAGTACTTC.